These 3 T cell receptor beta chains were all obtained from the same sample, sequenced in a study of T cells in Graves' hyperthyroidism and ophthalmopathy. What was amplified from RNA transcripts were TCR beta CDR3 regions. TCR CDR3 regions were first amplified by RT-PCR with HTBI primers. TCRdb fed the multiplex PCR reads into MiXCR, producing one record per CDR3 protein. The table shows about 400,000 distinct CDR3 sequences, with roughly 14% occurring only once. The source material was blood. The source is a man between 18 and 35 years old with Graves' ophthalmopathy.

This clonotype showed up many times. The CDR3 region is CSAIPGSGANVLTF. The CDR3 DNA is TGCAGTGCCATACCCGGGAGTGGAGCCAACGTCCTGACTTTC. The chain has TRBV20-1 and TRBJ2-6; possible D gene TRBD2, 6 bases. The CDR3 consists of 14 residues. The germline CDR1 and CDR2 sequences are DFQATT and SNEGSKA (reference sequence). Trimming took off 6 bases at V and 7 bases at J, with 16 bases between the two ends.

This clonotype was counted many times. V is TRBV2 and J is TRBJ2-7, with 13 bases matching TRBD2. CDR3 length equals 16 residues. The germline gives CDR1 SNHLY, CDR2 FYNNEI. Trimming cost V 8 bases and J 4 bases; bases outside gene matches: 11. CDR3 amino acids: CASLLAGGLSAYEQYF. CDR3 in DNA: TGTGCCAGCCTACTAGCGGGGGGGCTGAGCGCGTACGAGCAGTACTTC.

This clonotype occurred many times. This chain links TRBV7-9 with TRBJ1-2; no clear D gene. Trimming stripped 1 base from V and 5 bases from J, with 8 bases between. Germline CDR1 and CDR2: SEHNR and FQNEAQ (reference sequence). This CDR3 comprises 13 residues. DNA of the CDR3: TGTGCCAGCAGCTTAGTTGTCCGATATGGCTACACCTTC. Its protein product is CASSLVVRYGYTF.